The sequence of this TCR beta chain was determined in a study of neoadjuvant anti-PD-1 for oral cavity cancer. Time point: after neoadjuvant nivolumab, at surgical resection. This CDR3 has 16 amino acids. V was pared by 0 bases and J by 5 bases, with 14 bases between. Germline V gene lookup returns CDR1 SGHAT and CDR2 FQNNGV. Most PBMC samples had approximately 440 ng input DNA in six replicates. The data were produced by immunoSEQ multiplex PCR, yet TCRdb's version contains in-frame clones alone and is incomplete. The sample gives approximately 15,000 clones, 71% of which show up once; 2.5% to 3% is in the top ten.

This chain links TRBV11-2 with TRBJ2-1; D unresolved. The sequences come from PBMCs, collected after nivolumab (anti-PD-1) treatment. This receptor was identified in a person aged 35-79 years with oral cavity squamous cell carcinoma. CDR3 DNA sequence: TGTGCCAGCAGCTTAGAGGCAGCCCTTACTGACAATGAGCAGTTCTTC. Translated, it gives CASSLEAALTDNEQFF.